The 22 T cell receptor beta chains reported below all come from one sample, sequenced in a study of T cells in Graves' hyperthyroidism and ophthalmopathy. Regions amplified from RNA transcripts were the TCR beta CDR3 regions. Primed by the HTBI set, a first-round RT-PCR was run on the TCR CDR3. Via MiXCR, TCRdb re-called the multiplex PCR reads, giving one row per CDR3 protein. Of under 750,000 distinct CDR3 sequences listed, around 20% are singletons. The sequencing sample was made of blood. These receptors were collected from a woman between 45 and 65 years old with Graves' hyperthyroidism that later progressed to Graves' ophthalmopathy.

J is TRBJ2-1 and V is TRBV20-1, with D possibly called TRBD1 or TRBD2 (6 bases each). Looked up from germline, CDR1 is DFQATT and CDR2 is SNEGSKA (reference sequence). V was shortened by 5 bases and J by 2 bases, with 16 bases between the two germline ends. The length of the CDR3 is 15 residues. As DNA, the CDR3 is TGCAGTGCTGGCGACCCGGGGGCCCCCTACAATGAGCAGTTCTTC. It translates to CSAGDPGAPYNEQFF.

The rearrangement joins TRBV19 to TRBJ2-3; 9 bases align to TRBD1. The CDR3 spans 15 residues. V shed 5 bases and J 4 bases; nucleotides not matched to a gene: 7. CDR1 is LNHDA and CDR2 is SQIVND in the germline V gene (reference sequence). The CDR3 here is CASSPRQGVPDTQYF. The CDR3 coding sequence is TGTGCCAGTAGTCCGCGACAGGGGGTCCCAGATACGCAGTATTTT.

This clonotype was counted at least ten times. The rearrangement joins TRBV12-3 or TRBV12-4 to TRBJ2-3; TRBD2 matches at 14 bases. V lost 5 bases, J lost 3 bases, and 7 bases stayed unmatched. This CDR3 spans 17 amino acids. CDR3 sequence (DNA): TGTGCCAGCAGTACCGGGACTAGCGGGGGATGGACAGATACGCAGTATTTT. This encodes CASSTGTSGGWTDTQYF.

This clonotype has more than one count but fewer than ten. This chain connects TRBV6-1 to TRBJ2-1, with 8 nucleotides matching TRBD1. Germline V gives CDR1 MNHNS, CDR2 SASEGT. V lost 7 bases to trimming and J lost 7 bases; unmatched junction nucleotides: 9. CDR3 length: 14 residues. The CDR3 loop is CASTQGALRNEQFF. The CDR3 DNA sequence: TGTGCCAGCACCCAGGGGGCCCTAAGGAATGAGCAGTTCTTC.

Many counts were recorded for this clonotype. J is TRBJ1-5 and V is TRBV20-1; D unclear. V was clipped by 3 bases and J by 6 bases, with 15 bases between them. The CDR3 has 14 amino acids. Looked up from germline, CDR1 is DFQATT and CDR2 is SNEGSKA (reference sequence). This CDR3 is CSASLGRASQPQHF. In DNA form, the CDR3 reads TGCAGTGCTAGTCTAGGGCGGGCTAGTCAGCCCCAGCATTTT.

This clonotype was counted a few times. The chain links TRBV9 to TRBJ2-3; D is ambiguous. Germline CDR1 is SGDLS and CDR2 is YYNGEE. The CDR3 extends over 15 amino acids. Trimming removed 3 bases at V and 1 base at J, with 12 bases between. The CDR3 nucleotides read TGTGCCAGCAGCGGAGAGTGGGTGGGCACAGATACGCAGTATTTT. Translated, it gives CASSGEWVGTDTQYF.

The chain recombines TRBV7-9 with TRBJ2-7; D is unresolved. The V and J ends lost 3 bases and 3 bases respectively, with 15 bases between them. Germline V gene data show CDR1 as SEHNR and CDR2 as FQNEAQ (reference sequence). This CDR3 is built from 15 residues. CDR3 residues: CASSFAGSAYYEQYF. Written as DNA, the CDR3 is TGTGCCAGCAGCTTTGCAGGATCAGCCTACTACGAGCAGTACTTC. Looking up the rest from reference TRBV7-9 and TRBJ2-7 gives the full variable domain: DTGVSQNPRHKITKRGQNVTFRCDPISEHNRLYWYRQTLGQGPEFLTYFQNEAQLEKSRLLSDRFSAERPKGSFSTLEIQRTEQGDSAMYLCASSFAGSAYYEQYFGPGTRLTVT.

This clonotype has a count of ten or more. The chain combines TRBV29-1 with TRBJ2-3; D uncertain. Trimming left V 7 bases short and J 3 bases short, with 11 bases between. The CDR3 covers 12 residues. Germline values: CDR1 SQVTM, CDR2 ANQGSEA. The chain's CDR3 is CSGAMGTDTQYF. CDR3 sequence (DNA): TGCAGCGGGGCTATGGGAACAGATACGCAGTATTTT.

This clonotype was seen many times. This chain's CDR3 is CASSQPAGTGSTNNEKLFF. The CDR3 nucleotides read TGTGCCAGCAGCCAACCGGCCGGGACAGGGTCTACTAACAATGAAAAACTGTTTTTT. The chain combines TRBV3-1 with TRBJ1-4; 9 nucleotides agree with TRBD1. Germline V CDR1 and CDR2: LGHDT, YNNKEL (reference sequence). The CDR3 has 19 amino acids. The V segment lost 2 bases and the J segment 5 bases; nucleotides outside the gene matches: 15.

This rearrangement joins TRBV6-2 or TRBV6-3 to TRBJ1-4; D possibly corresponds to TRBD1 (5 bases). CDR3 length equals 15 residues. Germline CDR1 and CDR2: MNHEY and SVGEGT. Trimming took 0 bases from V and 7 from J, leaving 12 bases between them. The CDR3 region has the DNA TGTGCCAGCAGTTACTCGGGGCCAGGGACTGAAAAACTGTTTTTT. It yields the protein CASSYSGPGTEKLFF.

CDR3 nucleotide sequence: TGTGCCAGCAGTCTTGCCCGGGGGTTTGGAAACACCATATATTTT. Protein sequence: CASSLARGFGNTIYF. This chain uses TRBV2 with TRBJ1-3; D perhaps matches TRBD1 (5 bases). The CDR3 is made up of 15 amino acids. Trimming cost V 5 bases and J 3 bases, with 14 bases left between them. Germline values: CDR1 SNHLY, CDR2 FYNNEI.

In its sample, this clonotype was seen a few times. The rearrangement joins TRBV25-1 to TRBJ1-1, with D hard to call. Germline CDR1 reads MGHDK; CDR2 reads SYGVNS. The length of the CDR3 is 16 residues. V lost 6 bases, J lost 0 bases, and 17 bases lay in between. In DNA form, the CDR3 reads TGTGCCAGCAGCGCCCAAAATTGGCGGCTGAACACTGAAGCTTTCTTT. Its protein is CASSAQNWRLNTEAFF.

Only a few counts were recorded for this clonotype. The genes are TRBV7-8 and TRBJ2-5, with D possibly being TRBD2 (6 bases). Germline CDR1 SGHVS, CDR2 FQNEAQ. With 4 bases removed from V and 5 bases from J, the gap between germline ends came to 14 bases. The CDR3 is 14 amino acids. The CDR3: CASSSRRGLETQYF. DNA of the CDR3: TGTGCCAGCAGCTCGCGGCGGGGTTTGGAGACCCAGTACTTC.

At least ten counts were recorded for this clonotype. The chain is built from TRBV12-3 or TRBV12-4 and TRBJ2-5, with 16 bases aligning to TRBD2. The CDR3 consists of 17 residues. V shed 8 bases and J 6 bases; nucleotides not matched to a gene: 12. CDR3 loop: CASSARRGLAGGKTQYF. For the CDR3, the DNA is TGTGCCAGCTCCGCGCGGCGGGGACTAGCGGGGGGGAAGACCCAGTACTTC.

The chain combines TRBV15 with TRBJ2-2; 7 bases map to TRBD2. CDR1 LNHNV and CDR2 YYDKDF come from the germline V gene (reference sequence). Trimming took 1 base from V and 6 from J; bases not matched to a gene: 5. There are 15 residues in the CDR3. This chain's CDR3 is CATSRVSGLAGELFF. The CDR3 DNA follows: TGTGCCACCAGCAGAGTTTCCGGACTAGCCGGGGAGCTGTTTTTT.

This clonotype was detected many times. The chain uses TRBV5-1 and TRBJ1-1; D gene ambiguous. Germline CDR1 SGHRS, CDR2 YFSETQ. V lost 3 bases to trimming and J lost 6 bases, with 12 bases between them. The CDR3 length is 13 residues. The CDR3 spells CASSSGEVAEAFF. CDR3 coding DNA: TGCGCCAGCAGCTCCGGGGAAGTAGCTGAAGCTTTCTTT. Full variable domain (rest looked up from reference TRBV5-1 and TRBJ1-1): KAGVTQTPRYLIKTRGQQVTLSCSPISGHRSVSWYQQTPGQGLQFLFEYFSETQRNKGNFPGRFSGRQFSNSRSEMNVSTLELGDSALYLCASSSGEVAEAFFGQGTRLTVV.

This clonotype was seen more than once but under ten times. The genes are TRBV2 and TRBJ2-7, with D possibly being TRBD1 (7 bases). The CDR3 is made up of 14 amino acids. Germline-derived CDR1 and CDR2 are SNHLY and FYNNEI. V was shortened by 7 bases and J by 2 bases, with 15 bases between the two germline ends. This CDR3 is CASTRGGGAYEQYF. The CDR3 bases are TGTGCCAGCACCCGAGGAGGGGGCGCCTACGAGCAGTACTTC.

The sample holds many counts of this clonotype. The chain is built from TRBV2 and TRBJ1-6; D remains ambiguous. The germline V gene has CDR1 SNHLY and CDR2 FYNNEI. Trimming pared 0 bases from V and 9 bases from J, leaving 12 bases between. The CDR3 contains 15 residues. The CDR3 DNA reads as TGTGCCAGCAGTGAAGCGATGGGGAGGATTTCACCCCTCCACTTT. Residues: CASSEAMGRISPLHF.

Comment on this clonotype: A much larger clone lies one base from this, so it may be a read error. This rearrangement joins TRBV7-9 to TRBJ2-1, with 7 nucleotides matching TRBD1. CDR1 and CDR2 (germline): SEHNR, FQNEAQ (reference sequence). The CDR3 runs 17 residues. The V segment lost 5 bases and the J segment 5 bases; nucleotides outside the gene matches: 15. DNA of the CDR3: TGTGCCAGCAGCCCTATTACAGGGGTCGGGGCCGACAATGAGCAGTTCTTC. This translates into CASSPITGVGADNEQFF.

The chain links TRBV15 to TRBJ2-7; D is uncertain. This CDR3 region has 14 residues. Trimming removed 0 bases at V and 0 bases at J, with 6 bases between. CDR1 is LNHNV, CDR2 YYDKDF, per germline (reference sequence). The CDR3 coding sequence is TGTGCCACCAGCAGAGATCCCTCCTCCTACGAGCAGTACTTC. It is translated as CATSRDPSSYEQYF.

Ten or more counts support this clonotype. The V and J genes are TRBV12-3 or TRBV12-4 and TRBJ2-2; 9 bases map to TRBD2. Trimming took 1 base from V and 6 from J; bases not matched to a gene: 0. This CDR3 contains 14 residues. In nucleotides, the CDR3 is TGTGCCAGCAGTTTAGGCGGGGGGGCCGGGGAGCTGTTTTTT. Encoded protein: CASSLGGGAGELFF.

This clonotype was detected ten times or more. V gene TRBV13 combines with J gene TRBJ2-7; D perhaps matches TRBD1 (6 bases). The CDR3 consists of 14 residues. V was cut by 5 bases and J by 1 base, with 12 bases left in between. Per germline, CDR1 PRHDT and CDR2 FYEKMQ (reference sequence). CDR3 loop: CASSPHRESYEQYF. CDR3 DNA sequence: TGTGCCAGCAGCCCGCACAGGGAATCCTACGAGCAGTACTTC.